A selection of T cell receptor beta chains follows, all from one sample in a study of blood T cells in healthy people across ages. TCRdb re-analysed the 5' RACE reads in MiXCR, keeping a single row per CDR3 protein. The sample carries 700,000 to 950,000 distinct CDR3 sequences, roughly 50% recorded once. The specimen sequenced was blood. All receptors derive from a man aged 30-40 years in good health. Each CDR3 is given without its conserved first and last residue.

j_call: TRBJ1-1
v_call: TRBV5-6
cdr3_aa: ASSTPVGGGAF

j_call: TRBJ2-5
v_call: TRBV24-1
cdr3_aa: ATGYAETQY

j_call: TRBJ2-5
v_call: TRBV29-1
cdr3_aa: SVPGLAGGDNEQY

j_call: TRBJ2-3
v_call: TRBV29-1
cdr3_aa: SVDLQGADTQY

j_call: TRBJ1-2
v_call: TRBV18
cdr3_aa: ASSPGFQADIAGYT

j_call: TRBJ2-7
v_call: TRBV5-1
cdr3_aa: ASSGGSSEEQY

j_call: TRBJ2-5
v_call: TRBV13
cdr3_aa: ASSFRRTQY

j_call: .
v_call: TRBV7-3
cdr3_aa: ASSLLPSGSYEQY

j_call: TRBJ1-2
v_call: TRBV10-3
cdr3_aa: AIRVFDLRSETGDGYT

j_call: TRBJ2-4
v_call: TRBV6-2/TRBV6-3
cdr3_aa: ASISSGTYGQY

j_call: TRBJ2-2
v_call: TRBV20-1
cdr3_aa: SARETLWDTGELF

j_call: TRBJ2-7
v_call: TRBV5-1
cdr3_aa: ASSWTSGGASYEQY

j_call: TRBJ2-3
v_call: TRBV6-5
cdr3_aa: ASSYSTGSFADTQY

j_call: TRBJ1-2
v_call: TRBV6-5
cdr3_aa: ASSSPWRAYGYT

j_call: TRBJ2-1
v_call: TRBV7-2
cdr3_aa: ASSAAPQYEQF

j_call: TRBJ2-1
v_call: TRBV7-4
cdr3_aa: ASSLGQVEQF

j_call: TRBJ1-6
v_call: TRBV13
cdr3_aa: ASSQRTFLNSPLH

j_call: TRBJ2-5
v_call: TRBV29-1
cdr3_aa: SAGGVFVGQETQY

j_call: TRBJ2-1
v_call: TRBV20-1
cdr3_aa: SARRAGEVGEQF

j_call: TRBJ1-2
v_call: TRBV10-3
cdr3_aa: AISESPRENYGYT

j_call: TRBJ2-5
v_call: TRBV15
cdr3_aa: ATGQGEGVTQY

j_call: TRBJ2-3
v_call: TRBV18
cdr3_aa: ASSPPGTDTQY

j_call: .
v_call: TRBV9
cdr3_aa: ASSVRTGGSYNEQY

j_call: TRBJ1-1
v_call: TRBV6-5
cdr3_aa: ASRQKVYTEAF

j_call: TRBJ2-1
v_call: TRBV18
cdr3_aa: ASRGQGLAGGTNEQF

j_call: .
v_call: TRBV7-6
cdr3_aa: ASSPLAGADEQY

j_call: TRBJ2-7
v_call: TRBV15
cdr3_aa: ATSRAQLASGVSYEQY

j_call: TRBJ1-1
v_call: TRBV7-2
cdr3_aa: ASSHLPENTEAF

j_call: TRBJ2-7
v_call: TRBV2
cdr3_aa: ASSDDSYEQY

j_call: .
v_call: TRBV20-1
cdr3_aa: SAEQGGVEQY

j_call: TRBJ2-1
v_call: TRBV21-1
cdr3_aa: ASLLPGGPNEQF

j_call: TRBJ2-5
v_call: TRBV6-5
cdr3_aa: ASSYPKQGLAVPKQETQY

j_call: TRBJ2-3
v_call: TRBV7-2
cdr3_aa: ASSPGWEADTQY

j_call: TRBJ1-2
v_call: TRBV9
cdr3_aa: ASSVTTGNDGYT

j_call: TRBJ2-2
v_call: TRBV12-3/TRBV12-4
cdr3_aa: ASSPDRHTGELF